This TCR beta chain derives from a study of blood T cell repertoires in COVID-19 (dated by TCRdb to 2020 to 2021). Some background on the complete study: Collaborator samples came from the United States, Italy and Spain and covered acute and convalescent phases of COVID-19. Where HLA class I and class II types were available, the types were taken from metadata supplied by the sample provider, not from assay-based typing. Subjects who had been exposed to COVID-19, were actively infected with it, or had recovered from it provided the deeply sampled blood TCRbeta repertoires that made up the dataset. The material from the prospective study consisted of cDNA or gDNA derived from T cells, B-cell-depleted T cells, or PBMCs. Nearly every sample came with metadata listing a de-identified subject ID, COVID-19 status, age in years and sex. A freely available public database, intended as a resource for researchers studying the immune response to SARS-CoV-2, is where the repertoires were released. The samples were drawn from the first 160 participants of the ongoing ImmuneRACE study and from about 1,200 subjects provided by 6 global collaborators. What the work shows at the level of the full study, not this receptor alone: The amount of clinical and demographic metadata varied by source and participant and was provided uncurated.

Trimming removed 4 bases from V and 4 bases from J, leaving 19 bases between the germline ends. Taken from cysteine to phenylalanine, the CDR3 has 16 residues. The DNA shown is the 48-base CDR3, in frame from base 1. Via the germline V gene, CDR1 is LGHNA and CDR2 YNFKEQ. In the prospective study, participants were about 18 to 89 years old, resided in about two dozen geographic areas of the United States, and were enrolled through a virtual design. In the prospective study, participants were assigned to cohorts based on the clinical history participants reported in a screening survey and a study questionnaire. In the prospective study, whole blood, serum and a nasopharyngeal or oropharyngeal swab were collected from each participant by mobile phlebotomists. Prospective study participants could optionally give additional blood draws and questionnaires over an approximately 2-month period. Blood samples from the prospective study were shipped frozen or at room temperature prior to DNA extraction.

TCRbeta CDR3 regions were amplified from genomic DNA by means of the immunoSEQ Assay, a bias-controlled multiplex PCR. Processing in the source paper ran as follows. Within the assay, amplification of reference gene primers was used to estimate how many nucleated cells each sample contained. To quantify the absolute abundance of each unique TCRbeta CDR3 rearrangement, sequence reads were collapsed and filtered. For each sample, productive Simpson clonality was calculated by taking the square root of Simpson's diversity index across productive rearrangements. TCRdb carries this immuneACCESS record with in-frame sequences only. Its versions omit some clonotypes, under half of them owing to an unresolved V gene in the studies checked, with the rest unexplained. That table supplies the V and J calls and clone size; D and trimming were determined from the DNA. The table for this sample lists about 230,000 clones; approximately 89% of them were counted only once. Jointly, the top ten make up less than 4.5% of the sample.

In the case of this clone: Its recognized antigen is unknown. No base quality values were provided; no much bigger clone lies one nucleotide off.

The chain uses TRBV4-2 and TRBJ1-2; too little of a D gene remains to name it. The receptor was isolated from a woman in her twenties or thirties with acute COVID-19. The sample was PBMCs or T cells enriched from blood (not recorded which). The CDR3 reads as follows: CASSPREGGFGYGYTF. The nucleotide sequence reads as follows: TGTGCCAGCAGCCCCAGAGAGGGAGGGTTCGGCTATGGCTACACCTTC.